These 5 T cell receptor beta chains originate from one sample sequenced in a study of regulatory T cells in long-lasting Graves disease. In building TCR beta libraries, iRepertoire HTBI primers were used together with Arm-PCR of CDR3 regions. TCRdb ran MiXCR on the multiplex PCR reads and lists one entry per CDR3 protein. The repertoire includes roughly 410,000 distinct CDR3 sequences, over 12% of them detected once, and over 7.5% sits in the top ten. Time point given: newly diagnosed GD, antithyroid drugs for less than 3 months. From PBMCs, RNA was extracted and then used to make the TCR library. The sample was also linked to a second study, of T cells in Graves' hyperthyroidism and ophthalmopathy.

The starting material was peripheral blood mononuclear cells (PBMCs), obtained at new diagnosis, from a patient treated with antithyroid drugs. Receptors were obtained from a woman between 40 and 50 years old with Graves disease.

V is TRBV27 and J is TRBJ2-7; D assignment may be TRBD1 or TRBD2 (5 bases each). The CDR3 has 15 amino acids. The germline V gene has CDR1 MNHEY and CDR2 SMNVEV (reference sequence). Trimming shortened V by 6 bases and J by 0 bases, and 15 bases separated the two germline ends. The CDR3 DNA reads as TGTGCCAGCAGGACCGGGACCTCCGTCTCCTACGAGCAGTACTTC. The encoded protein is CASRTGTSVSYEQYF.

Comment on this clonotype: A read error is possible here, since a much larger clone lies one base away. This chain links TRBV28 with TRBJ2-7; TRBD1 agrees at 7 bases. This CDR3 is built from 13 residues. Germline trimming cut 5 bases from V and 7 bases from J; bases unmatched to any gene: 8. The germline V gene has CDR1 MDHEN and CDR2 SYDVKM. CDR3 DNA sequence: TGTGCCAGCAGTGAGGGGGCTGTCAATGAGCAGTACTTC. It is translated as CASSEGAVNEQYF.

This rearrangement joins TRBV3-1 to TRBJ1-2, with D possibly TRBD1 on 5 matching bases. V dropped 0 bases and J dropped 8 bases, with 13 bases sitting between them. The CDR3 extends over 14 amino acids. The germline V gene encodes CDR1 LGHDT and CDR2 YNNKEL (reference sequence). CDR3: CASSQDQGRGGYTF. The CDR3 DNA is TGTGCCAGCAGCCAAGATCAGGGCCGGGGAGGCTACACCTTC.

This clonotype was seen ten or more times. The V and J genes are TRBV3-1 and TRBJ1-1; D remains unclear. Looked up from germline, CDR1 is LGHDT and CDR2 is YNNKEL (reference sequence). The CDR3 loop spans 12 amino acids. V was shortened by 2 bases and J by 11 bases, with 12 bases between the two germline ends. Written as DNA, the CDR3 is TGTGCCAGCAGCCAATCGACCCGTGAGGCTTTCTTT. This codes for CASSQSTREAFF.

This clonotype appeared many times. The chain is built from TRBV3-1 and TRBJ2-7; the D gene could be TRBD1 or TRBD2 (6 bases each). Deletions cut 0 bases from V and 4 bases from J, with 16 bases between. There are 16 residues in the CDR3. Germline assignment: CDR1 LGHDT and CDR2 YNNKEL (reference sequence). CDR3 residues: CASSQDLQGGRYEQYF. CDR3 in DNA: TGTGCCAGCAGCCAAGATTTACAGGGAGGTCGATACGAGCAGTACTTC.